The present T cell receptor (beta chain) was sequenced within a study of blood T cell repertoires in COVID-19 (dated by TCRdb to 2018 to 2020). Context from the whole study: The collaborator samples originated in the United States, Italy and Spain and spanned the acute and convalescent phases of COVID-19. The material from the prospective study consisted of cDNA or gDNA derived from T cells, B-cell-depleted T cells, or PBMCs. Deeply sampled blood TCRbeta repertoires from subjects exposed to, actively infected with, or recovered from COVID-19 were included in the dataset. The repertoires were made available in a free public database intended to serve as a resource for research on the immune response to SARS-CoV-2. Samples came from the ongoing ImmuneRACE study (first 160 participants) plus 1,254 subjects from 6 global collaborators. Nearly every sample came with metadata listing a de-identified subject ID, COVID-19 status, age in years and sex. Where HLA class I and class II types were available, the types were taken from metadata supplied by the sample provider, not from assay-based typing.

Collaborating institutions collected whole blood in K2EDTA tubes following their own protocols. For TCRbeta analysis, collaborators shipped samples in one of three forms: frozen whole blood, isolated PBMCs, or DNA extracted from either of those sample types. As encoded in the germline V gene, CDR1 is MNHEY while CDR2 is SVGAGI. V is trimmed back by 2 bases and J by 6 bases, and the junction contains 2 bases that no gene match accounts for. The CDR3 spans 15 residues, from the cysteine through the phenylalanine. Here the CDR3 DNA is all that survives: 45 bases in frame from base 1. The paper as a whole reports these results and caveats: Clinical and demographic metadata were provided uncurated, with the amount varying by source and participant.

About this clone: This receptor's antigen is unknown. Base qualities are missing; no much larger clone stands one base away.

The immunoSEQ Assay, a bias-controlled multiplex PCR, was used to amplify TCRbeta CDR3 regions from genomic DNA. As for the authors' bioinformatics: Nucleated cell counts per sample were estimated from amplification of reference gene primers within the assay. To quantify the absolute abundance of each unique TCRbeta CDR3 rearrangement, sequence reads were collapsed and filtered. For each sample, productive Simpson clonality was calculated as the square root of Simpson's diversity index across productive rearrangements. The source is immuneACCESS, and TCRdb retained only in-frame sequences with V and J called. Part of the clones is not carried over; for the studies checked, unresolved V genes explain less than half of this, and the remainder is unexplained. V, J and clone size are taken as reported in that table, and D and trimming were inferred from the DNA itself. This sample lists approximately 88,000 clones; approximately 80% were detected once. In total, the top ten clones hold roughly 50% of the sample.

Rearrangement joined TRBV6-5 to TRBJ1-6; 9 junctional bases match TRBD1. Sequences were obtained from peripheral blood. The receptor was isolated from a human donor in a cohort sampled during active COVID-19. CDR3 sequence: CASSYETGGNSPLHF. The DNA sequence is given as TGTGCCAGCAGTTACGAGACAGGGGGTAATTCACCCCTCCACTTT.